These T cell receptor beta chains were read from a single sample in a study of blood T cell repertoires in COVID-19. The repertoire was sequenced with immunoSEQ multiplex PCR; TCRdb's copy has only in-frame clones and lacks some. This sample has roughly 140,000 clones, with 65% to 90% found just once. Sequencing was performed on peripheral blood. Receptors were obtained from a human donor in a cohort sampled during active COVID-19. CDR3s include the opening cysteine and the closing phenylalanine or tryptophan.

j_gene | v_gene | len | CDR3aa
TRBJ1-2 | TRBV29-1 | 12 | CSAVSQGHGYTF
TRBJ1-1 | TRBV7-9 | 17 | CASSLKGRGTVNTEAFF
TRBJ1-5 | TRBV28 | 16 | CASLNTGGYVNQPQHF
TRBJ1-1 | TRBV4-2 | 17 | CASSQPDRGQMNTEAFF
TRBJ1-1 | TRBV28 | 17 | CASSSFEATGANTEAFF
TRBJ2-1 | TRBV28 | 12 | CASRDYQNEQFF
TRBJ1-2 | TRBV28 | 13 | CASSLLRQGAGTF
TRBJ2-1 | TRBV6-2/TRBV6-3 | 13 | CASSKDRGNEQFF
TRBJ1-2 | TRBV29-1 | 12 | CSVVGQYYGYTF
TRBJ2-3 | TRBV7-9 | 15 | CASSFAGDRTDTQYF
TRBJ1-1 | TRBV20-1 | 11 | CRGQANTEAFF
- | TRBV6-5 | 14 | CAGRPSGRAYEQYF
TRBJ1-1 | TRBV27 | 17 | CASSLSQSRGWNTEAFF